This T cell receptor (beta chain) was documented in a study of a mutant IDH1 vaccine in newly diagnosed glioma. Overall study context: Beforehand, treatment had been radiotherapy, temozolomide, or both; the majority received both.

Regarding this clone: Its antigen remains unknown.

The table came from immunoSEQ multiplex PCR; TCRdb's copy has only in-frame clones and leaves some out. Among about 60,000 clones, over 75% were seen once, and the ten largest hold 10% to 15%. The time point: week 23, last vaccination. Alongside topical imiquimod, each dose of vaccine comprised 300 ug of mutant IDH1 20-mer peptide. The astrocytomas were IDH1-mutant, ATRX-negative, and WHO grade 3 or 4. The CDR3 loop spans 14 amino acids. Germline-derived CDR1 and CDR2 are SGHTA and FQGNSA. Trimming removed 5 bases at V and 8 bases at J, with 18 bases between. Sequenced here: PBMCs, sampled from a glioma patient whose treatment included an IDH1 peptide vaccine. V gene TRBV7-2 combines with J gene TRBJ1-2; weak D call: TRBD1 (5 bases). This TCR derives from a man in his late teens or twenties with glioma. The CDR3 protein is CASSEGRVSFGYTF. Here the CDR3 DNA reads TGTGCCAGCAGCGAGGGACGGGTTTCTTTCGGCTACACCTTC.